Below, 17 T cell receptor beta chains from the same sample are listed, as sequenced in a study of CD8+CD57+ T cells in acquired aplastic anemia. Profiling of TCR beta VDJ combinations and CDR3 sequences used genomic DNA as template. TCRdb called the reads again in MiXCR, with one record for every CDR3 protein. The sample consists of some 240,000 distinct CDR3 sequences, around 32% of them appearing once. Sequencing was carried out using sorted CD4+, CD8+, or CD8+CD57+ T cells (not recorded which) from PBMCs. The receptors derive from a human donor in good health, serving as a control.

The V gene is TRBV6-2 or TRBV6-3, the J gene TRBJ2-6, with 9 bases matching TRBD2. Germline V CDR1 and CDR2: MNHEY, SVGEGT. This CDR3 region has 17 residues. V was clipped by 2 bases and J by 0 bases; unmatched bases: 2. The DNA of the CDR3 is TGTGCCAGCAGTTACGCGGGGGGGATCTCTGGGGCCAACGTCCTGACTTTC. Translating it yields CASSYAGGISGANVLTF.

This clonotype was observed at least ten times. This sequence joins TRBV19 and TRBJ1-6; maybe TRBD1 (5 bases). The ends were cut back, 3 bases at V and 5 bases at J, with 20 bases in the middle. The germline gives CDR1 LNHDA, CDR2 SQIVND (reference sequence). This CDR3 spans 18 amino acids. CDR3 in amino acids: CASSMGGMGQGNNSPLHF. The CDR3, as DNA: TGTGCCAGTAGTATGGGGGGAATGGGGCAGGGAAATAATTCACCCCTCCACTTT.

This clonotype was counted many times. V gene TRBV7-9 combines with J gene TRBJ1-2, with D uncertain. There are 13 residues in the CDR3. V lost 5 bases and J 6 bases, leaving 13 bases between the germline ends. In germline, CDR1 is SEHNR, CDR2 FQNEAQ (reference sequence). This chain's CDR3 is CASSQFWRDGYTF. The CDR3 coding sequence is TGTGCCAGCAGCCAATTTTGGCGGGATGGCTACACCTTC.

For this clonotype: This may stem from a read error, because a much larger clone lies one nucleotide away. The chain carries TRBV5-1 and TRBJ1-4; D is ambiguous. CDR1 and CDR2 (germline): SGHRS, YFSETQ. The CDR3 loop spans 14 amino acids. The CDR3: CANSPTAANEKLFF. DNA for the CDR3: TGCGCCAACAGCCCCACGGCAGCTAATGAAAAACTGTTTTTT.

This clonotype was observed a handful of times. The gene calls are TRBV5-1 and TRBJ1-3; D is ambiguous. Germline V gives CDR1 SGHRS, CDR2 YFSETQ. V dropped 4 bases and J dropped 0 bases, with 11 bases sitting between them. The length of the CDR3 is 15 residues. The CDR3 nucleotides read TGCGCCAGCAGCCCCTGGACCAACTCTGGAAACACCATATATTTT. Translating it yields CASSPWTNSGNTIYF.

This clonotype was seen repeatedly, ten times or more. This chain links TRBV24-1 with TRBJ2-1, with D possibly TRBD1 on 6 matching bases. V was cut by 5 bases and J by 0 bases, with 16 bases left in between. Germline assignment: CDR1 KGHDR and CDR2 SFDVKD. The length of the CDR3 is 17 residues. The CDR3 loop is CATSGPGQSHSYNEQFF. DNA for the CDR3: TGTGCCACCAGTGGACCCGGACAGAGTCACTCCTACAATGAGCAGTTCTTC.

V gene TRBV19 combines with J gene TRBJ2-1, with 11 bases that match TRBD1. This CDR3 region has 15 residues. Per germline, CDR1 LNHDA and CDR2 SQIVND (reference sequence). V lost 7 bases and J lost 3; bases outside the gene matches: 5. The chain's CDR3 is CASISGTGGYNEQFF. As DNA, the CDR3 is TGTGCCAGTATCTCCGGGACAGGGGGCTACAATGAGCAGTTCTTC. The complete variable domain, with remaining parts taken from reference TRBV19 and TRBJ2-1, reads DGGITQSPKYLFRKEGQNVTLSCEQNLNHDAMYWYRQDPGQGLRLIYYSQIVNDFQKGDIAEGYSVSREKKESFPLTVTSAQKNPTAFYLCASISGTGGYNEQFFGPGTRLTVL.

This clonotype was counted many times. The chain links TRBV2 to TRBJ2-1, with 8 nucleotides matching TRBD1. V lost 7 bases, J lost 8 bases, and 10 bases stayed unmatched. The germline V gene has CDR1 SNHLY and CDR2 FYNNEI. The CDR3 totals 14 residues. As DNA, the CDR3 is TGTGCCAGCATGAGGGCAGGGGGCTATGATGAGCAGTTCTTC. It encodes CASMRAGGYDEQFF.

This clonotype was observed many times. This sequence joins TRBV20-1 and TRBJ1-4; D is unclear. With 6 bases removed from V and 0 bases from J, the gap between germline ends came to 11 bases. CDR1 and CDR2 from the germline V gene are DFQATT and SNEGSKA (reference sequence). This CDR3 has 14 residues. Written as DNA, the CDR3 is TGCAGTGCACGCGAACCCGCAACTAATGAAAAACTGTTTTTT. Protein sequence: CSAREPATNEKLFF.

This chain links TRBV19 with TRBJ2-7, with 8 bases fitting TRBD2. The J segment lost 2 bases and the V segment lost 5 bases, leaving 5 bases of the junction unmatched. Germline values: CDR1 LNHDA, CDR2 SQIVND (reference sequence). The CDR3 totals 14 residues. The CDR3 DNA sequence: TGTGCCAGTAGTTACACTAGCGGACCCTACGAGCAGTACTTC. Translation gives CASSYTSGPYEQYF.

Many counts were recorded for this clonotype. This chain connects TRBV10-3 to TRBJ1-2; D not resolved. This CDR3 is 12 amino acids long. CDR1 ENHRY and CDR2 SYGVKD come from the germline V gene. The V gene lost 1 base and the J gene lost 6 bases, with 6 bases spanning the gap. The CDR3 sequence is CAISEFKDGYTF. The CDR3 nucleotides are TGTGCCATCAGTGAGTTTAAGGATGGCTACACCTTC.

This clonotype was observed a few times. V and J are TRBV7-3 and TRBJ2-3, with no clear D. The CDR3 spans 12 residues. Germline CDR1 SGHTA, CDR2 FQGTGA. V shed 6 bases and J shed 3 bases, with 7 bases lying between them. The CDR3 protein is CASSGGTDTQYF. In DNA, the CDR3 is TGTGCCAGCAGTGGTGGGACAGATACGCAGTATTTT.

Points on this clonotype: One junction end disagrees with the germline gene, perhaps due to a read error. This sequence joins TRBV6-5 and TRBJ1-2, with TRBD1 matching over 7 bases. This CDR3 is 14 amino acids long. Germline-derived CDR1 and CDR2 are MNHEY and SVGAGI. Here the CDR3 DNA reads TGTACCAGCAGTTACAGGGGTTTGGGCTATGGCTACACCTTC. Translation gives CTSSYRGLGYGYTF.

At least ten counts were recorded for this clonotype. The chain links TRBV2 to TRBJ1-1, with D possibly matching TRBD1 (5 bases). This CDR3 region has 14 residues. V lost 10 bases, J lost 5 bases, and 20 bases lay in between. Germline assignment: CDR1 SNHLY and CDR2 FYNNEI. Written as DNA, the CDR3 is TGTGCCACCAAAGGTGGTGAGGGGAAGACTGAAGCTTTCTTT. As protein: CATKGGEGKTEAFF. The full variable domain, its missing parts supplied by reference TRBV2 and TRBJ1-1, is EPEVTQTPSHQVTQMGQEVILRCVPISNHLYFYWYRQILGQKVEFLVSFYNNEISEKSEIFDDQFSVERPDGSNFTLKIRSTKLEDSAMYFCATKGGEGKTEAFFGQGTRLTVV.

The chain uses TRBV24-1 and TRBJ2-7, with D possibly TRBD2 on 5 matching bases. This CDR3 has 14 amino acids. V was pared by 4 bases and J by 6 bases, with 15 bases between. The V gene's germline CDR1 is KGHDR and CDR2 SFDVKD. This chain's CDR3 is CATSDPFLGGEQYF. CDR3 bases: TGTGCCACCAGTGACCCCTTCCTTGGAGGCGAGCAGTACTTC.

The table lists this clonotype with many counts. Germline is not matched at one junction end, which may reflect a read error. The chain combines TRBV2 with TRBJ1-5; D is unresolved. CDR3 length: 13 amino acids. Germline V gives CDR1 SNHLY, CDR2 FYNNEI. CDR3 bases: TGTGCCAGCAGTGAAGCCGGGAATCGGCCCCAGCATTTT. It translates to CASSEAGNRPQHF.

This clonotype was counted ten times or more. The chain employs TRBV11-2 and TRBJ1-1, with 8 bases that match TRBD1. In germline, CDR1 is SGHAT, CDR2 FQNNGV. The CDR3 is 16 amino acids. Trimming cost V 5 bases and J 4 bases; bases outside gene matches: 12. CDR3 residues: CASSPNAGGAGTEAFF. The DNA of the CDR3 is TGTGCCAGCAGCCCGAATGCAGGGGGCGCGGGCACTGAAGCTTTCTTT.